A single sample gave rise to the 24 T cell receptor beta chains below, sequenced in a study of shared clonotypes between healthy human individuals. TCRdb keeps only in-frame clones here, not all; method: immunoSEQ multiplex PCR. The table records about 460,000 clones, 75% to 80% of them present only once. The sample comprised PBMCs. These receptors all stem from a woman aged 40 to 50 in good health. Some clones in this sample may be carry-over from other donors' samples.

This clone has only one observation. The chain has TRBV30 and TRBJ2-1; 13 bases line up with TRBD2. Germline CDR1 is GTSNPN and CDR2 is SVGIG (reference sequence). CDR3 length: 14 amino acids. With V trimmed by 5 bases and J by 10 bases, 8 bases remained unmatched. CDR3 protein: CAWGLAGVRGEQFF. CDR3 coding DNA: TGTGCCTGGGGACTAGCGGGAGTGCGTGGAGAGCAGTTCTTC.

This clone appeared once. The chain carries TRBV27 and TRBJ2-7; 11 nucleotides line up with TRBD1. Germline CDR1 reads MNHEY; CDR2 reads SMNVEV (reference sequence). With 6 bases clipped from V and 0 bases from J, the junction kept 22 bases outside the gene matches. The CDR3 totals 21 residues. The CDR3 reads CASSVGQGVSLAAAPSYEQYF. In DNA form, the CDR3 reads TGTGCCAGCAGCGTGGGACAGGGGGTTTCACTAGCGGCTGCTCCCTCCTACGAGCAGTACTTC.

This clone appeared a single time. The rearrangement uses TRBV27 and TRBJ1-1; TRBD1 might be the D (5 bases). Germline CDR1 and CDR2: MNHEY and SMNVEV (reference sequence). The CDR3 spans 18 residues. V lost 4 bases and J 0 bases, leaving 21 bases between the germline ends. CDR3 residues: CASSSRATTANLNTEAFF. In DNA, the CDR3 is TGTGCCAGCAGTTCCAGAGCAACGACAGCTAACTTGAACACTGAAGCTTTCTTT.

The chain combines TRBV5-1 with TRBJ1-2; D remains ambiguous. Trimming cost V 4 bases and J 0 bases, with 13 bases left between them. Looked up from germline, CDR1 is SGHRS and CDR2 is YFSETQ. This CDR3 is 15 amino acids long. For the CDR3, the DNA is TGCGCCAGCAGCACCACTGGCGGAGCTAACTATGGCTACACCTTC. Its protein product is CASSTTGGANYGYTF.

The CDR3 sequence: CASTSQGGNEKLFF. The DNA of the CDR3 is TGTGCCAGCACTTCCCAGGGAGGGAATGAAAAACTGTTTTTT. The chain is built from TRBV28 and TRBJ1-4; perhaps TRBD1 as D (5 bases). The germline V and J ends were trimmed by 7 bases and 5 bases, with 14 bases remaining between them. CDR3 length: 14 amino acids. Germline loops: CDR1 MDHEN, CDR2 SYDVKM.

The chain carries TRBV7-9 and TRBJ2-7, with 9 bases aligning to TRBD2. Germline V gene sequence: CDR1 SEHNR, CDR2 FQNEAQ (reference sequence). V was pared by 5 bases and J by 1 base, with 6 bases of the junction left unmatched. The CDR3 is 15 residues long. CDR3 sequence reads: CASSPREGESYEQYF. CDR3 coding DNA: TGTGCCAGCAGCCCGCGGGAGGGTGAGTCCTACGAGCAGTACTTC.

This chain links TRBV28 with TRBJ2-7; 11 bases map to TRBD2. The CDR3 sequence is 13 residues long. V was pared by 10 bases and J by 7 bases, with 9 bases of the junction left unmatched. Germline V lookup: CDR1 MDHEN, CDR2 SYDVKM. For the CDR3, the DNA is TGTGCCACCCTAACTAGCGGGAGTTTTGAGCAGTACTTC. It is translated as CATLTSGSFEQYF. Together with reference TRBV28 and TRBJ2-7, the CDR3 gives the full variable domain: DVKVTQSSRYLVKRTGEKVFLECVQDMDHENMFWYRQDPGLGLRLIYFSYDVKMKEKGDIPEGYSVSREKKERFSLILESASTNQTSMYLCATLTSGSFEQYFGPGTRLTVT.

The CDR3: CASSLGGQFTDTQYF. CDR3 coding DNA: TGTGCCAGCAGCTTGGGGGGCCAGTTCACAGATACGCAGTATTTT. V gene TRBV7-2 combines with J gene TRBJ2-3; D may match TRBD1 or TRBD2 (6 bases each). The germline V and J ends were trimmed by 3 bases and 2 bases, with 12 bases remaining between them. The CDR3 contains 15 residues. Germline assignment: CDR1 SGHTA and CDR2 FQGNSA.

The V call is TRBV5-1, the J call TRBJ1-4; a weak D match, TRBD1 (6 bases). This CDR3 has 14 amino acids. Trimming shortened V by 0 bases and J by 6 bases, and 9 bases separated the two germline ends. The V gene's germline CDR1 is SGHRS and CDR2 YFSETQ. CDR3 amino acids: CASSLDRGDEKLFF. For the CDR3, the DNA is TGCGCCAGCAGCTTGGATAGGGGGGATGAAAAACTGTTTTTT.

The V and J genes are TRBV2 and TRBJ1-4, with a possible D match to TRBD1 (5 bases). Germline CDR1 reads SNHLY; CDR2 reads FYNNEI. The germline V and J ends were trimmed by 6 bases and 5 bases, with 13 bases remaining between them. There are 14 residues in the CDR3. The CDR3 loop is CASREGTQNEKLFF. The DNA of the CDR3 is TGTGCCAGCAGAGAGGGGACCCAGAATGAAAAACTGTTTTTT. Supplemented by reference TRBV2 and TRBJ1-4, the full variable domain reads EPEVTQTPSHQVTQMGQEVILRCVPISNHLYFYWYRQILGQKVEFLVSFYNNEISEKSEIFDDQFSVERPDGSNFTLKIRSTKLEDSAMYFCASREGTQNEKLFFGSGTQLSVL.

The chain combines TRBV5-1 with TRBJ1-3; D is undetermined. This CDR3 has 18 residues. Germline CDR1 SGHRS, CDR2 YFSETQ. Between the trimmed V and J ends, which lost 0 bases and 0 bases, there was a span of 16 bases. DNA for the CDR3: TGCGCCAGCAGCTTGGCTGGTACAGCTCAATACTCTGGAAACACCATATATTTT. The encoded protein is CASSLAGTAQYSGNTIYF.

This clone came up many times. Other nucleotide sequences in the sample specify the same CDR3. The CDR3 reads CAWSVGYEQYF. CDR3 nucleotides: TGTGCCTGGAGTGTAGGGTACGAGCAGTACTTC. The chain is built from TRBV30 and TRBJ2-7; unclear D gene. The CDR3 contains 11 residues. Germline loops: CDR1 GTSNPN, CDR2 SVGIG (reference sequence). V shed 0 bases and J shed 4 bases, with 4 bases lying between them. The variable domain in full, completed from reference TRBV30 and TRBJ2-7, reads SQTIHQWPATLVQPVGSPLSLECTVEGTSNPNLYWYRQAAGRGLQLLFYSVGIGQISSEVPQNLSASRPQDRQFILSSKKLLLSDSGFYLCAWSVGYEQYFGPGTRLTVT.

This clone occurred a few times. V gene TRBV2 combines with J gene TRBJ1-2; D unclear. This CDR3 is built from 13 residues. CDR1 SNHLY and CDR2 FYNNEI come from the germline V gene. V was clipped by 8 bases and J by 10 bases, with 20 bases between them. This CDR3 is CASLLLSQGDYTF. The CDR3 nucleotides are TGTGCCAGCCTGCTCCTCTCCCAAGGAGACTACACCTTC. Full variable domain (remainder filled in from reference TRBV2 and TRBJ1-2): EPEVTQTPSHQVTQMGQEVILRCVPISNHLYFYWYRQILGQKVEFLVSFYNNEISEKSEIFDDQFSVERPDGSNFTLKIRSTKLEDSAMYFCASLLLSQGDYTFGSGTRLTVV.

Only one count was recorded for this clone. The chain joins TRBV15 to TRBJ2-3; 9 positions agree with TRBD2. Looked up from germline, CDR1 is LNHNV and CDR2 is YYDKDF (reference sequence). CDR3 length: 15 residues. J was trimmed by 4 bases and V by 0 bases; bases with no gene match: 2. The CDR3 is CATSRDSGSADTQYF. The DNA of the CDR3 is TGTGCCACCAGCAGAGATAGCGGGAGTGCAGATACGCAGTATTTT. Full variable domain (remainder filled in from reference TRBV15 and TRBJ2-3): DAMVIQNPRYQVTQFGKPVTLSCSQTLNHNVMYWYQQKSSQAPKLLFHYYDKDFNNEADTPDNFQSRRPNTSFCFLDIRSPGLGDTAMYLCATSRDSGSADTQYFGPGTRLTVL.

The V call is TRBV7-2, the J call TRBJ1-4; D gene unclear. This CDR3 spans 14 amino acids. Germline V gene lookup returns CDR1 SGHTA and CDR2 FQGNSA. Trimming removed 3 bases from V and 5 bases from J, with 10 bases in between. CDR3: CASSFKGKNEKLFF. CDR3 in DNA: TGTGCCAGCAGCTTCAAAGGGAAGAATGAAAAACTGTTTTTT.

This sequence joins TRBV27 and TRBJ2-2, with D unclear. Trimming cost V 7 bases and J 1 base, with 10 bases left between them. Looked up from germline, CDR1 is MNHEY and CDR2 is SMNVEV (reference sequence). The CDR3 loop spans 14 amino acids. The CDR3 DNA sequence: TGTGCCAGCACGAGGTCAGGGAACACCGGGGAGCTGTTTTTT. This sequence encodes CASTRSGNTGELFF.

Of note for this clone: This is likely an artifact of a read error, given a far larger clone one base away. Other DNA sequences in this sample translate to the same CDR3. CDR3 sequence: CASSHLTSGSNEQYF. The CDR3 DNA follows: TGCGCCAGCAGCCACCTGACTAGCGGGAGCAACGAGCAGTACTTC. The rearrangement joins TRBV4-1 to TRBJ2-7, with 12 bases aligning to TRBD2. This CDR3 contains 15 residues. Germline lookup yields CDR1 MGHRA and CDR2 YSYEKL. The V and J ends lost 3 bases and 5 bases, in that order; junction bases with no gene match: 5.

The chain combines TRBV2 with TRBJ1-4; 10 bases fit TRBD1. Trimming at V came to 6 bases and at J to 5 bases, leaving 6 bases not matched to a gene. CDR1 and CDR2 (germline): SNHLY, FYNNEI. The CDR3 has 15 residues. Here the CDR3 DNA reads TGTGCCAGCAGCACCGAGGGACAGGGGAATGAAAAACTGTTTTTT. Translation gives CASSTEGQGNEKLFF. The variable domain in full, completed from reference TRBV2 and TRBJ1-4, reads EPEVTQTPSHQVTQMGQEVILRCVPISNHLYFYWYRQILGQKVEFLVSFYNNEISEKSEIFDDQFSVERPDGSNFTLKIRSTKLEDSAMYFCASSTEGQGNEKLFFGSGTQLSVL.

As regards this clone: An end of the junction does not agree with germline; a read error may underlie this. The sample carries other DNA sequences with the same CDR3. This chain connects TRBV29-1 to TRBJ1-2; D is undetermined. CDR1 and CDR2 (germline): SQVTM, ANQGSEA. The CDR3 runs to 11 residues. The CDR3 bases are TGCAGCGAGTCATCAAACTATGGTTACACCTTC. It translates to CSESSNYGYTF.

The J gene is TRBJ2-5, the V gene TRBV11-2; no clear D gene. The germline V and J ends were trimmed by 1 base and 0 bases, with 9 bases remaining between them. This CDR3 has 15 amino acids. Germline lookup yields CDR1 SGHAT and CDR2 FQNNGV. The CDR3, as DNA: TGTGCCAGCAGCTTAGTCGTTTCGTACCAAGAGACCCAGTACTTC. Its protein product is CASSLVVSYQETQYF.

Regarding this clone: Since a far larger clone is one base different, this is likely a read error. Other DNA sequences from this sample encode an identical CDR3 as well. The V and J genes are TRBV5-1 and TRBJ2-6; D unclear. The V gene's germline CDR1 is SGHRS and CDR2 YFSETQ. Trimming pared 8 bases from V and 0 bases from J, leaving 9 bases between. This CDR3 has 14 residues. For the CDR3, the DNA is TGCGCCAGTAGGGTCAGCTCTGGGGCCAACGTCCTGACTTTC. It yields the protein CASRVSSGANVLTF.

A word on this clone: A junction end diverges from the germline sequence, so it may reflect a read error. Other nucleotide sequences in the sample specify the same CDR3. The chain uses TRBV29-1 and TRBJ1-5; D might be TRBD1 (5 bases). The CDR3 runs to 13 residues. Germline V gene data show CDR1 as SQVTM and CDR2 as ANQGSEA. CDR3 bases: TGTAGCGTTGCCGGGGACGGCAATCAGCCCCAGCATTTT. It translates to CSVAGDGNQPQHF.

The chain employs TRBV10-1 and TRBJ2-4; perhaps TRBD2 as D (5 bases). Germline-derived CDR1 and CDR2 are WNHNN and SYGVQD (reference sequence). Trimming stripped 1 base from V and 9 bases from J, with 10 bases between. The CDR3 is 13 amino acids. The CDR3 here is CASSEWPRGIQYF. CDR3 in DNA: TGCGCCAGCAGTGAGTGGCCTCGGGGCATTCAGTACTTC.

This clone was counted a single time. The rearrangement joins TRBV4-1 to TRBJ2-2; the D gene is possibly TRBD2 (5 bases). The V gene's germline CDR1 is MGHRA and CDR2 YSYEKL. CDR3 length: 14 amino acids. V was clipped by 3 bases and J by 6 bases, with 11 bases between them. The DNA for the CDR3 is TGCGCCAGCAGCCATGCGTCTAGCCCCGGGGAGCTGTTTTTT. Encoded protein: CASSHASSPGELFF.